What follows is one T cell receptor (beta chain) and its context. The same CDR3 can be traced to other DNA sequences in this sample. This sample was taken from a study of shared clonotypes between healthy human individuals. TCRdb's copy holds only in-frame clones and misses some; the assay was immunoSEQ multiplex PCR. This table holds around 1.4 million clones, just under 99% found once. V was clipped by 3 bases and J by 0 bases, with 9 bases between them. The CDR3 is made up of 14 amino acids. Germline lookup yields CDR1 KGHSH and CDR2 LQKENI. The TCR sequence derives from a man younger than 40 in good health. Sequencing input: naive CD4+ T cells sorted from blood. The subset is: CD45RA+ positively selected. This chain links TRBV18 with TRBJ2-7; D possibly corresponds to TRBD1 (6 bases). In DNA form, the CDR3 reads TGTGCCAGCTCACCGGGGACAACCTCCTACGAGCAGTACTTC. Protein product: CASSPGTTSYEQYF. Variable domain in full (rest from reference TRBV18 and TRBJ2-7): NAGVMQNPRHLVRRRGQEARLRCSPMKGHSHVYWYRQLPEEGLKFMVYLQKENIIDESGMPKERFSAEFPKEGPSILRIQQVVRGDSAAYFCASSPGTTSYEQYFGPGTRLTVT.